The next 26 T cell receptor beta chains were all read from a single sample in a study of monozygotic twins with inflammatory bowel disease. With the 5' RACE reads reprocessed, TCRdb shows one record per CDR3 protein and no DNA. In total, the table holds 40,000 to 45,000 distinct CDR3 sequences. What was sequenced was blood. All receptors come from a human donor with ulcerative colitis or Crohn's disease, or a healthy co-twin of an affected twin (not recorded which).

This chain connects TRBV27 to TRBJ1-2; the TCRdb D gene call, TRBD1, has no DNA to confirm it. This CDR3 is 15 amino acids long. Germline lookup yields CDR1 MNHEY and CDR2 SMNVEV (reference sequence). The CDR3: CASSPPGWGNYGYTF.

This rearrangement joins TRBV28 to TRBJ2-3. Germline V lookup: CDR1 MDHEN, CDR2 SYDVKM. This CDR3 spans 13 amino acids. This chain's CDR3 is CASSLSGKDTQYF.

The chain couples TRBV20-1 to TRBJ1-3. This CDR3 has 14 residues. Germline CDR1 is DFQATT and CDR2 is SNEGSKA (reference sequence). The CDR3 loop is CSARDSRSGNTIYF.

This chain links TRBV3-1 with TRBJ1-2; as DNA is missing, the TRBD1 call by TCRdb cannot be tested. The CDR3 sequence is 13 residues long. The V gene's germline CDR1 is LGHDT and CDR2 YNNKEL (reference sequence). CDR3 region: CASSQNPDLGYTF.

V gene TRBV27 combines with J gene TRBJ2-1; TCRdb returns TRBD1, unconfirmable since there is no DNA. Germline lookup yields CDR1 MNHEY and CDR2 SMNVEV (reference sequence). This CDR3 has 15 amino acids. This CDR3 is CASSLSTGGGRVQFF.

The chain links TRBV18 to TRBJ2-6. This CDR3 region has 14 residues. The germline V gene encodes CDR1 KGHSH and CDR2 LQKENI. The chain's CDR3 is CASSPISGANVLTF.

This sequence joins TRBV27 and TRBJ1-1; TCRdb reports TRBD1, a call that lacks DNA to check it against. The CDR3 is 16 amino acids. The germline V gene encodes CDR1 MNHEY and CDR2 SMNVEV (reference sequence). This CDR3 is CASSRDSLRGNTEAFF.

The rearrangement links TRBV5-5 to TRBJ1-5. Germline V gene sequence: CDR1 SGHKS, CDR2 YYEKEE (reference sequence). CDR3 length: 14 amino acids. The chain's CDR3 is CASSFNGGNQPQHF.

The chain recombines TRBV5-1 with TRBJ2-3; with no DNA, the TCRdb D assignment of TRBD1 cannot be verified. Germline loops: CDR1 SGHRS, CDR2 YFSETQ. The CDR3 is made up of 17 amino acids. Here the CDR3 reads CASSSLLGGGPTDTQYF.

This sequence joins TRBV7-9 and TRBJ1-3. The CDR3 has 14 residues. In germline, CDR1 is SEHNR, CDR2 FQNEAQ (reference sequence). CDR3 loop: CASSLEVRGNTIYF.

The rearrangement joins TRBV20-1 to TRBJ1-2. Germline V gives CDR1 DFQATT, CDR2 SNEGSKA (reference sequence). The CDR3 extends over 15 amino acids. The CDR3 sequence is CSARDLGLSNYGYTF.

The rearrangement links TRBV5-1 to TRBJ2-7; TCRdb indicates TRBD1, and absent DNA this call remains unverified. CDR1 SGHRS and CDR2 YFSETQ come from the germline V gene. The CDR3 contains 14 residues. CDR3 region: CASSFPGSTYEQYF.

The chain has TRBV2 and TRBJ1-5. CDR1 SNHLY and CDR2 FYNNEI come from the germline V gene. This CDR3 has 14 amino acids. The chain's CDR3 is CASSVESSNQPQHF.

The chain has TRBV24-1 and TRBJ2-2; TCRdb outputs TRBD1, but without DNA this stays unchecked. This CDR3 is built from 17 residues. Germline-derived CDR1 and CDR2 are KGHDR and SFDVKD. CDR3 loop: CATSPGQGSGNTGELFF.

The chain recombines TRBV5-1 with TRBJ2-2; TCRdb calls TRBD2, which cannot be checked without DNA. In germline, CDR1 is SGHRS, CDR2 YFSETQ. This CDR3 spans 19 amino acids. The CDR3 sequence is CASSLEGQRVTSVGGELFF. Drawing the rest from reference TRBV5-1 and TRBJ2-2, the complete variable domain is KAGVTQTPRYLIKTRGQQVTLSCSPISGHRSVSWYQQTPGQGLQFLFEYFSETQRNKGNFPGRFSGRQFSNSRSEMNVSTLELGDSALYLCASSLEGQRVTSVGGELFFGEGSRLTVL.

CDR3 protein: CASSFTGPQETQYF. The rearrangement joins TRBV7-8 to TRBJ2-5. The V gene's germline CDR1 is SGHVS and CDR2 FQNEAQ. The CDR3 runs 14 residues.

J is TRBJ2-3 and V is TRBV20-1; TCRdb's assignment of TRBD2 cannot be checked, as there is no DNA. The CDR3 extends over 17 amino acids. Germline V gene sequence: CDR1 DFQATT, CDR2 SNEGSKA (reference sequence). CDR3 sequence: CSARDPNSGGQGDTQYF.

The chain is built from TRBV11-2 and TRBJ1-3. The germline V gene has CDR1 SGHAT and CDR2 FQNNGV. The length of the CDR3 is 15 residues. Here the CDR3 reads CASSLEFGSRNTIYF. Looking up the rest from reference TRBV11-2 and TRBJ1-3 gives the full variable domain: EAGVAQSPRYKIIEKRQSVAFWCNPISGHATLYWYQQILGQGPKLLIQFQNNGVVDDSQLPKDRFSAERLKGVDSTLKIQPAKLEDSAVYLCASSLEFGSRNTIYFGEGSWLTVV.

The gene calls are TRBV6-1 and TRBJ2-7; TCRdb calls TRBD1, which cannot be checked without DNA. The CDR3 spans 14 residues. Looked up from germline, CDR1 is MNHNS and CDR2 is SASEGT. Here the CDR3 reads CASSRGAVSYEQYF.

The genes are TRBV5-1 and TRBJ2-2; the TCRdb D gene call, TRBD2, has no DNA to confirm it. Germline assignment: CDR1 SGHRS and CDR2 YFSETQ. This CDR3 is 18 amino acids long. CDR3 region: CASSLATSGRGNTGELFF.

The chain has TRBV18 and TRBJ2-1; TCRdb selects TRBD2, and the lack of DNA leaves this call unchecked. From germline, CDR1 is KGHSH and CDR2 LQKENI. The CDR3 extends over 14 amino acids. CDR3 protein: CASSPGRPGYEQFF. Drawing the rest from reference TRBV18 and TRBJ2-1, the complete variable domain is NAGVMQNPRHLVRRRGQEARLRCSPMKGHSHVYWYRQLPEEGLKFMVYLQKENIIDESGMPKERFSAEFPKEGPSILRIQQVVRGDSAAYFCASSPGRPGYEQFFGPGTRLTVL.

The genes are TRBV20-1 and TRBJ2-3; TCRdb selects TRBD2, and the lack of DNA leaves this call unchecked. The CDR3 loop spans 17 amino acids. Per the germline V gene, CDR1 is DFQATT and CDR2 is SNEGSKA (reference sequence). CDR3 in amino acids: CSARDVAGGPSTDTQYF.

This rearrangement joins TRBV28 to TRBJ1-2; absent DNA, TCRdb's TRBD1 call cannot be checked. CDR1 is MDHEN, CDR2 SYDVKM, per germline. This CDR3 has 14 amino acids. This chain's CDR3 is CASSLLTQDYGYTF.

This chain uses TRBV12-3 or TRBV12-4 with TRBJ2-5. The CDR3 is made up of 13 amino acids. This CDR3 is CASVSAFQETQYF.

This sequence joins TRBV30 and TRBJ1-6; with no DNA, the TCRdb D assignment of TRBD1 cannot be verified. CDR1 GTSNPN and CDR2 SVGIG come from the germline V gene (reference sequence). The CDR3 length is 15 residues. CDR3 residues: CAWNIGAAYNSPLHF.

The chain carries TRBV5-1 and TRBJ2-7. Germline CDR1 is SGHRS and CDR2 is YFSETQ. The CDR3 consists of 14 residues. CDR3 loop: CASSLGQASYEQYF.